The 9 T cell receptor beta chains in this list originate from one sample, sequenced in a study of cytomegalovirus exposure and HLA in healthy donors. Researchers ran the PCR with 60 Vbeta and 13 Jbeta primers. Only in-frame clones appear in the TCRdb table, and some are missing; sequencing was by immunoSEQ multiplex PCR. The sample has around 100,000 clones, approximately 7.6% seen once. The source material was PBMCs. The receptors stem from a man aged 50 to 60 in good health and CMV-seronegative.

With regard to this clone: Relative to the germline gene, one junction end is altered; a read error may explain this. The V gene is TRBV5-4, the J gene TRBJ2-7; 10 nucleotides align to TRBD2. CDR3 length: 14 amino acids. Germline V gives CDR1 SGHNT, CDR2 YYREEE (reference sequence). The CDR3 region has the DNA TGTGCCGGCAGCTTGGGAAGCGGGAGGGACGAGCAGTACTTC. This translates into CAGSLGSGRDEQYF.

The CDR3 is CASSRMDRNNEKLFF. Written as DNA, the CDR3 is TGTGCCAGCTCTCGCATGGACAGGAATAATGAAAAACTGTTTTTT. This chain joins TRBV18 and TRBJ1-4; TRBD1 matches 7 bases. In germline, CDR1 is KGHSH, CDR2 LQKENI. The V gene end was trimmed by 6 bases and the J gene end by 4 bases; junction bases not matched to a gene: 8. The CDR3 covers 15 residues.

J is TRBJ2-3 and V is TRBV4-2; D is possibly TRBD2 (6 bases). CDR3 length equals 16 residues. CDR1 is LGHNA and CDR2 is YNFKEQ in the germline V gene. Trimming removed 0 bases at V and 5 bases at J, with 15 bases between. In DNA form, the CDR3 reads TGTGCCAGCAGCCAAGATCCTGGCGGGAAAGGAGATACGCAGTATTTT. Protein sequence: CASSQDPGGKGDTQYF.

The chain uses TRBV29-1 and TRBJ2-5; 11 positions agree with TRBD2. The DNA end is a closer match to TRBJ2-7, so the J assignment may be wrong. This CDR3 is 13 amino acids long. Germline-derived CDR1 and CDR2 are SQVTM and ANQGSEA. This CDR3 is CSAQVLAGDEQYF. CDR3 DNA sequence: TGCAGCGCCCAGGTACTAGCGGGAGACGAGCAGTACTTC.

This chain links TRBV5-1 with TRBJ1-1; 10 bases line up with TRBD1. The CDR3 is made up of 16 amino acids. The germline V gene encodes CDR1 SGHRS and CDR2 YFSETQ. Losses at the gene ends were 3 bases for V and 0 bases for J; bases not matched to a gene: 5. CDR3 coding DNA: TGCGCCAGCAGCTCCGGGACAGGGGTTATGAACACTGAAGCTTTCTTT. It encodes CASSSGTGVMNTEAFF.

This clone was seen more than once but under ten times. CDR3 residues: CSVEGGSDTQYF. The DNA of the CDR3 is TGCAGCGTTGAAGGGGGCTCGGATACGCAGTATTTT. The chain couples TRBV29-1 to TRBJ2-3; a possible D gene is TRBD1 (5 bases). V was clipped by 1 base and J by 6 bases, with 8 bases between them. The CDR3 sequence is 12 residues long. Germline V gene lookup returns CDR1 SQVTM and CDR2 ANQGSEA.

This CDR3 is CASSMGQPGNTIYF. The CDR3 DNA reads TGTGCCAGTAGTATGGGGCAGCCTGGAAACACCATATATTTT. This chain joins TRBV19 and TRBJ1-3, with a tentative D call TRBD1 (5 bases). Germline assignment: CDR1 LNHDA and CDR2 SQIVND (reference sequence). The CDR3 is 14 residues long. Trimming removed 3 bases from V and 2 bases from J, with 8 bases in between.

This chain links TRBV28 with TRBJ2-5; D possibly corresponds to TRBD1 (6 bases). The V gene lost 2 bases and the J gene lost 5 bases, with 9 bases spanning the gap. CDR3 size: 13 residues. CDR1 is MDHEN, CDR2 SYDVKM, per germline. The DNA of the CDR3 is TGTGCCAGCAGTTTAACAGGGATGGAGACCCAGTACTTC. It encodes CASSLTGMETQYF.

This clone occurred a few times. This chain links TRBV6-1 with TRBJ1-1; weak D call: TRBD1 (5 bases). The CDR3 extends over 11 amino acids. The germline V and J ends were trimmed by 2 bases and 11 bases, with 9 bases remaining between them. Looked up from germline, CDR1 is MNHNS and CDR2 is SASEGT. The CDR3 protein is CASSEQGKAFF. The CDR3 region has the DNA TGTGCCAGCAGTGAACAGGGTAAGGCTTTCTTT.